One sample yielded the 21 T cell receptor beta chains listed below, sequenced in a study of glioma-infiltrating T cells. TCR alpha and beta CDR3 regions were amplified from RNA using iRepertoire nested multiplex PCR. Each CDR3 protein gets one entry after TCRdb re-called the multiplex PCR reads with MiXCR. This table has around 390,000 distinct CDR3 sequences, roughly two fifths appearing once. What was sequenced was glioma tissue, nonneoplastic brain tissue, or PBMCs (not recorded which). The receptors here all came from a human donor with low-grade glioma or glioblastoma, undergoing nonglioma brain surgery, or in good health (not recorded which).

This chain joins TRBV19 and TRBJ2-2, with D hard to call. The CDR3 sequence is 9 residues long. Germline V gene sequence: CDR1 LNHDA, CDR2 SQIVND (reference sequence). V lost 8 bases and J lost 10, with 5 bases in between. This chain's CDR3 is CASFEELFF. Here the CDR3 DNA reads TGTGCCAGTTTCGAGGAGCTGTTTTTT.

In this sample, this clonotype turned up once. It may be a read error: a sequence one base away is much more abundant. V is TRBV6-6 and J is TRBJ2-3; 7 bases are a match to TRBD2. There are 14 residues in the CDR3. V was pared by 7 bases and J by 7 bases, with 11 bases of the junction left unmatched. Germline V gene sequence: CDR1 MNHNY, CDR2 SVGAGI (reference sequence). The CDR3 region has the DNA TGTGCCAGCACCCCGGGGAGGGTCCCAAATACGCAGTATTTT. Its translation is CASTPGRVPNTQYF.

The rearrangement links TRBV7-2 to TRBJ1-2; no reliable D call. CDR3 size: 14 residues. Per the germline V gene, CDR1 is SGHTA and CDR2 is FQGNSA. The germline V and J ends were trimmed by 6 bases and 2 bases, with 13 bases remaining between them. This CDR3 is CASRLRSSNYGYTF. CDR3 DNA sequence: TGTGCCAGCAGGCTTCGATCCTCAAACTATGGCTACACCTTC. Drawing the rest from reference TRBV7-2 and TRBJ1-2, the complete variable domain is GAGVSQSPSNKVTEKGKDVELRCDPISGHTALYWYRQSLGQGLEFLIYFQGNSAPDKSGLPSDRFSAERTGGSVSTLTIQRTQQEDSAVYLCASRLRSSNYGYTFGSGTRLTVV.

This CDR3 reads CASRSRVSYEQYF. Written as DNA, the CDR3 is TGTGCCAGCAGGTCTAGGGTTTCCTACGAGCAGTACTTC. The chain uses TRBV2 and TRBJ2-7; D is unresolved. Germline V gives CDR1 SNHLY, CDR2 FYNNEI. V lost 6 bases and J lost 1, with 10 bases in between. The CDR3 totals 13 residues.

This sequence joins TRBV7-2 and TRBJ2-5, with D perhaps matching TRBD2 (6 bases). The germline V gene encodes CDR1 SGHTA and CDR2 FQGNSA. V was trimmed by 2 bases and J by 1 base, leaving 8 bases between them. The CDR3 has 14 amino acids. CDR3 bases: TGTGCCAGCAGCTTACGGGGGATCCAAGAGACCCAGTACTTC. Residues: CASSLRGIQETQYF.

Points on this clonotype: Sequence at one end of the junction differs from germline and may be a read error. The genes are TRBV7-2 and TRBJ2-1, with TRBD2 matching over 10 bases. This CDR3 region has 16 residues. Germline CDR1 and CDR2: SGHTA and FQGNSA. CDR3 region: CASSLALAGAYNEKFF. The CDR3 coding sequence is TGTGCCAGCAGCTTAGCGCTAGCGGGAGCTTACAATGAGAAGTTCTTC.

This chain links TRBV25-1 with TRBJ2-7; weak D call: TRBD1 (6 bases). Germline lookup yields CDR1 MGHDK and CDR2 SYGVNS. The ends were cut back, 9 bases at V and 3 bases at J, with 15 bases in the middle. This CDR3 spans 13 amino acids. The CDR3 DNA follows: TGTGCCAGTACGGACAGAAATCACTACGAGCAGTACTTC. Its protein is CASTDRNHYEQYF.

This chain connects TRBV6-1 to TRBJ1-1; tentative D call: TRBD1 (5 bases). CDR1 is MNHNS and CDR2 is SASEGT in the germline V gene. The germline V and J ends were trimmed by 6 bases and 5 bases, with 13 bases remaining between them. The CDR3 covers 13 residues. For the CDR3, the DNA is TGTGCCAGCAGGCGACGGGGGAGGACTGAAGCTTTCTTT. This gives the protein CASRRRGRTEAFF.

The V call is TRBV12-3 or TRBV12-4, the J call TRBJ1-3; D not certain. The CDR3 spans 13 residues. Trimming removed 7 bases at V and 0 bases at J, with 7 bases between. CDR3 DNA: TGTGCCAGCACACCCCACTCTGGAAACACCATATATTTT. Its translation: CASTPHSGNTIYF.

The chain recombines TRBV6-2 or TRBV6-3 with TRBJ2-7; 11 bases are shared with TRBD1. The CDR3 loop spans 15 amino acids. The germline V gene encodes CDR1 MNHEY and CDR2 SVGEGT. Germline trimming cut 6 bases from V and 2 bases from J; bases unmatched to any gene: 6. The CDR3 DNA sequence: TGTGCCAGCAGAGAGGGACAGGGGGACGCCTACGAGCAGTACTTC. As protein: CASREGQGDAYEQYF.

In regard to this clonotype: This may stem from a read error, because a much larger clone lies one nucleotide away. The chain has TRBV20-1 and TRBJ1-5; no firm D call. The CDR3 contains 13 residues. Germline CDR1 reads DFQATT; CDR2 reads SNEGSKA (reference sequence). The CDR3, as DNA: TGCAGTGCTAATCGGGGTCCGAATCAGCCCCAGAATTTT. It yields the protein CSANRGPNQPQNF.

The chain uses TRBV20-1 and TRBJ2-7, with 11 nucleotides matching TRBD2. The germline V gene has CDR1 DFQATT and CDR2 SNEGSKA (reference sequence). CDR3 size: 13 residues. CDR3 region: CSVLAGGDYEQYF. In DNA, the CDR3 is TGCAGCGTCTTAGCGGGAGGGGACTACGAGCAGTACTTC.

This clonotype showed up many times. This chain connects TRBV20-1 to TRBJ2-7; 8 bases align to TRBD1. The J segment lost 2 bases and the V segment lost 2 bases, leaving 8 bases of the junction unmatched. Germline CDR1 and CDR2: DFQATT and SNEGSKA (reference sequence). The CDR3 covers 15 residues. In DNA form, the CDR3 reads TGCAGTGCTAGACAGCCGACAGGGGCAACCTACGAGCAGTACTTC. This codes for CSARQPTGATYEQYF.

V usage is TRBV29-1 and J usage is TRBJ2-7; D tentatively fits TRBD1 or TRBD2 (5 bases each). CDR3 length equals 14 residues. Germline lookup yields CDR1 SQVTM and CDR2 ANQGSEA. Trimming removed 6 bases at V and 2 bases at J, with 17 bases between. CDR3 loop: CSVAIGGSPYEQYF. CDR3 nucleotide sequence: TGCAGCGTGGCCATTGGGGGTTCCCCCTACGAGCAGTACTTC.

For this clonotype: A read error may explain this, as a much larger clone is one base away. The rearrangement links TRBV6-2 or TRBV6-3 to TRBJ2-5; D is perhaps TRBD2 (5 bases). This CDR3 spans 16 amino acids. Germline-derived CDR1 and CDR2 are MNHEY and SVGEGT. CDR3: CASSYSIGDYGETLYF. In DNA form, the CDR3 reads TGTGCCAGCAGTTATTCCATCGGTGACTACGGGGAGACCCTGTACTTC.

This CDR3 reads CASSLHGNTIYF. CDR3 bases: TGTGCCAGCAGCTTACACGGAAACACCATATATTTT. The chain joins TRBV7-9 to TRBJ1-3, with D uncertain. Germline-derived CDR1 and CDR2 are SEHNR and FQNEAQ (reference sequence). The CDR3 is made up of 12 amino acids. The V end lost 2 bases, the J end lost 4 bases, and 3 bases lay between the germline ends. The full variable domain, completed using reference TRBV7-9 and TRBJ1-3, is DTGVSQNPRHKITKRGQNVTFRCDPISEHNRLYWYRQTLGQGPEFLTYFQNEAQLEKSRLLSDRFSAERPKGSFSTLEIQRTEQGDSAMYLCASSLHGNTIYFGEGSWLTVV.

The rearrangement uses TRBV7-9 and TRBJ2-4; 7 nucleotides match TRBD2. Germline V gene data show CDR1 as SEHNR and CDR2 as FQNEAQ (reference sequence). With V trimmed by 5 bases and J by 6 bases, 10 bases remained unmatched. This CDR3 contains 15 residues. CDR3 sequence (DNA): TGTGCCAGCAGCCTGACTAGCAGGAGGGGAAACATTCAGTACTTC. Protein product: CASSLTSRRGNIQYF.

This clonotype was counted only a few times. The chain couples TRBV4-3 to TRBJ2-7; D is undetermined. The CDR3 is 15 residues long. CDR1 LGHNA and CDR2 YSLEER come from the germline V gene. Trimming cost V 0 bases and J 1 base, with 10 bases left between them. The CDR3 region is CASSQDYLGSYEQYF. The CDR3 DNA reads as TGCGCCAGCAGCCAAGATTACCTTGGGTCCTACGAGCAGTACTTC.

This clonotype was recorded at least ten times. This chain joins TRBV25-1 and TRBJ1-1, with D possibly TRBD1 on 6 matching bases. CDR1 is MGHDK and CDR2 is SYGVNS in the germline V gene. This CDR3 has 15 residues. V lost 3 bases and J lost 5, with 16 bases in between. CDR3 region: CASSEPGHPRTEAFF. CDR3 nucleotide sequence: TGTGCCAGCAGTGAGCCGGGACACCCGAGGACTGAAGCTTTCTTT.

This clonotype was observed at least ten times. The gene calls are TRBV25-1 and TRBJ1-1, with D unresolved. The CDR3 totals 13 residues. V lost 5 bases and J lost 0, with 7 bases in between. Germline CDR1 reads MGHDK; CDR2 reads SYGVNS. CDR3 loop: CASSSPVNTEAFF. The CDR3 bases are TGTGCCAGCAGTTCCCCAGTGAACACTGAAGCTTTCTTT.

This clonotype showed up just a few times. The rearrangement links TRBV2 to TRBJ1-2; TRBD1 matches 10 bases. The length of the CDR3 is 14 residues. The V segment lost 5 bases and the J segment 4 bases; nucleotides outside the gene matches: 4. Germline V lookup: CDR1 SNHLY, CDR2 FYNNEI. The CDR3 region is CASSRDRGAYGYTF. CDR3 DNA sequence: TGTGCCAGCAGTCGGGACAGGGGCGCCTATGGCTACACCTTC.